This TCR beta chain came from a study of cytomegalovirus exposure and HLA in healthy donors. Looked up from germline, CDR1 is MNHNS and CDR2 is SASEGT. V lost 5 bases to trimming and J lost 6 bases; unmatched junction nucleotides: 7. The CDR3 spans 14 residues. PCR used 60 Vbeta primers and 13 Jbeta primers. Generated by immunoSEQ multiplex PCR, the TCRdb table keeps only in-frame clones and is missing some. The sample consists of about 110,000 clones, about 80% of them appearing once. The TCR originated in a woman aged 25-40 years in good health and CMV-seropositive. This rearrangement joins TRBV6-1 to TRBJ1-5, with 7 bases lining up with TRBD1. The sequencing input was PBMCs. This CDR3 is CASSTTGFFQPQHF. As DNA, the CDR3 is TGTGCCAGCAGTACGACAGGGTTCTTTCAGCCCCAGCATTTT.